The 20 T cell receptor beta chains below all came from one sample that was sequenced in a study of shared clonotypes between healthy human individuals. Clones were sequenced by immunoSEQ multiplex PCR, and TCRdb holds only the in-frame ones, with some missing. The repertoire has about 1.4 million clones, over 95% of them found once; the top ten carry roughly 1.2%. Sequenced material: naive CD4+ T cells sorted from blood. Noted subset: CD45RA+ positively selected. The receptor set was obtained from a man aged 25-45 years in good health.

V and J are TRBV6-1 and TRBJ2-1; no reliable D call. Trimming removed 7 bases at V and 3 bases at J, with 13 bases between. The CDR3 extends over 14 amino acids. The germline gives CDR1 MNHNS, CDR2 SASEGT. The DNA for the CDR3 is TGTGCCAGCATCTTTGCGGTGGACTACAATGAGCAGTTCTTC. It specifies CASIFAVDYNEQFF.

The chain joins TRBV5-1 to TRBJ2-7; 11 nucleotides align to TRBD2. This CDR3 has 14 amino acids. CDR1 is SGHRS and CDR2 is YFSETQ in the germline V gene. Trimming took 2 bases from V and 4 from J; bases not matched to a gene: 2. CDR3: CASSFTSGGYEQYF. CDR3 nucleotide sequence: TGCGCCAGCAGCTTCACTAGCGGGGGATACGAGCAGTACTTC.

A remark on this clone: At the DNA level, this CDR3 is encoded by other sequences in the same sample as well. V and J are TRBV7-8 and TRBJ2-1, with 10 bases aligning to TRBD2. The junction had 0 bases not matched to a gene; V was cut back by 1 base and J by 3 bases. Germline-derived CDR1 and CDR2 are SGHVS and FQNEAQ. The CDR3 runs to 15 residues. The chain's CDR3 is CASSLGLAGYNEQFF. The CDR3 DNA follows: TGTGCCAGCAGCTTAGGACTAGCGGGCTACAATGAGCAGTTCTTC.

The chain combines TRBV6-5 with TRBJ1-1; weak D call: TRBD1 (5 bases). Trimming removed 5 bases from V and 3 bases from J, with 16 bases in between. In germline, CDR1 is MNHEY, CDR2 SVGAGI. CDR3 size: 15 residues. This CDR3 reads CASSRRPGTHTEAFF. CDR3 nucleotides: TGTGCCAGCAGTCGGCGACCGGGGACTCACACTGAAGCTTTCTTT.

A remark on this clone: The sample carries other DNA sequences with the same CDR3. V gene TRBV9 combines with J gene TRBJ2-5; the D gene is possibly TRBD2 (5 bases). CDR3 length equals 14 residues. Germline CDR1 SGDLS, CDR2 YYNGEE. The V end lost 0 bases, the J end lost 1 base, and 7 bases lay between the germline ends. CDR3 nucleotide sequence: TGTGCCAGCAGCGTAGCCAGCGGCCAAGAGACCCAGTACTTC. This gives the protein CASSVASGQETQYF.

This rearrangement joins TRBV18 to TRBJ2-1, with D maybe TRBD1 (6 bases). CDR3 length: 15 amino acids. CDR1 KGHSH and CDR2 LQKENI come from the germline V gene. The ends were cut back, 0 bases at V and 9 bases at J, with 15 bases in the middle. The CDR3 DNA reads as TGTGCCAGCTCACCACCTGCCACAGGGAAAGGTGAGCAGTTCTTC. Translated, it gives CASSPPATGKGEQFF. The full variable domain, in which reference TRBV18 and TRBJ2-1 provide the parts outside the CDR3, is NAGVMQNPRHLVRRRGQEARLRCSPMKGHSHVYWYRQLPEEGLKFMVYLQKENIIDESGMPKERFSAEFPKEGPSILRIQQVVRGDSAAYFCASSPPATGKGEQFFGPGTRLTVL.

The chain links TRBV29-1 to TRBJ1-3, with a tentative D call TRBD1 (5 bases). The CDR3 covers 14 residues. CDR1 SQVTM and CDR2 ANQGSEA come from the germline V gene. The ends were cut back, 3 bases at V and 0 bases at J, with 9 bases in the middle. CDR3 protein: CSVDPTGSGNTIYF. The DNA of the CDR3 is TGCAGCGTTGACCCCACAGGCTCTGGAAACACCATATATTTT.

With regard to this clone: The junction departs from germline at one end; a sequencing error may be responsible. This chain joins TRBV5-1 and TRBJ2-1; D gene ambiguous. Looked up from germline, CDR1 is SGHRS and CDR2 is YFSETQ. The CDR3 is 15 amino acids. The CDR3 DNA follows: TGCGCCAGCACCTTGGTGGCCGGCAGCTACAATGAGCAGTTCTTC. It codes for CASTLVAGSYNEQFF.

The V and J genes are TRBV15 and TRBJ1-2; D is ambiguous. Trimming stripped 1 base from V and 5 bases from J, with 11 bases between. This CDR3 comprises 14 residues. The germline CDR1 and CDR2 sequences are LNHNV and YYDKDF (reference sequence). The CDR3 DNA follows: TGTGCCACCAGCAGAGTACCCCAACGGTATGGCTACACCTTC. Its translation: CATSRVPQRYGYTF.

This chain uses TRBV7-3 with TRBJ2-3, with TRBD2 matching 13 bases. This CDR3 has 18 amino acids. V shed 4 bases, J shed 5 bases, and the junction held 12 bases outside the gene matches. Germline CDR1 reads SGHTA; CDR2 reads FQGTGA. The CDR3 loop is CASSSFGGGLAGVDTQYF. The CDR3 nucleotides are TGTGCCAGCAGCTCATTTGGGGGCGGACTAGCGGGAGTAGATACGCAGTATTTT.

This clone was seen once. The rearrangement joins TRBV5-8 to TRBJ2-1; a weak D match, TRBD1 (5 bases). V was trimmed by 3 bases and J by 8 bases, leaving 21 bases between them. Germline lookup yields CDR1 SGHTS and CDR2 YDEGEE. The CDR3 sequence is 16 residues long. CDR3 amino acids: CASSSLGQGIRDEQFF. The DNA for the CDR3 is TGTGCCAGCAGCTCCTTGGGCCAGGGCATTAGGGATGAGCAGTTCTTC.

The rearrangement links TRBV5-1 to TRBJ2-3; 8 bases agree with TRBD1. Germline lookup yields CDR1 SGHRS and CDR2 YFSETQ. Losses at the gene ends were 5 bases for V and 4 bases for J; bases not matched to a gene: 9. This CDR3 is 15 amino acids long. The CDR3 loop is CASSYLRTGSDTQYF. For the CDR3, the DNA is TGCGCCAGCAGTTACCTCAGGACAGGGTCAGATACGCAGTATTTT.

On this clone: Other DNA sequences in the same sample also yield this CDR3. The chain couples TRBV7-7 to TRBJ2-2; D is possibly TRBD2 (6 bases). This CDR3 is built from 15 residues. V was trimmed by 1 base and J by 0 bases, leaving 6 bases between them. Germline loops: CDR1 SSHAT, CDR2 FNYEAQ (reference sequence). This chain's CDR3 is CASSLGGANTGELFF. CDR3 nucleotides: TGTGCCAGCAGCTTAGGCGGGGCGAACACCGGGGAGCTGTTTTTT. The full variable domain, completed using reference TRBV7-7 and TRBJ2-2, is GAGVSQSPRYKVTKRGQDVTLRCDPISSHATLYWYQQALGQGPEFLTYFNYEAQPDKSGLPSDRFSAERPEGSISTLTIQRTEQRDSAMYRCASSLGGANTGELFFGEGSRLTVL.

For the CDR3, the DNA is TGTGCCAGCTCACAAACTGGGCCGGGACGGAACACCGGGGAGCTGTTTTTT. Translating gives CASSQTGPGRNTGELFF. The rearrangement links TRBV18 to TRBJ2-2; either TRBD1 or TRBD2 may supply D (5 bases each). Trimming left V 4 bases short and J 1 base short, with 16 bases between. The CDR3 runs 17 residues. CDR1 and CDR2 (germline): KGHSH, LQKENI.

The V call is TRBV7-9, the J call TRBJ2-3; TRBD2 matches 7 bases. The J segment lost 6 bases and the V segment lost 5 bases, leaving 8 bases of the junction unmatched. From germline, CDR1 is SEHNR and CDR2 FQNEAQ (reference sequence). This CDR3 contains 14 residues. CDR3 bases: TGTGCCAGCAGCCCACGCAATAGCGGGGATACGCAGTATTTT. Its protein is CASSPRNSGDTQYF.

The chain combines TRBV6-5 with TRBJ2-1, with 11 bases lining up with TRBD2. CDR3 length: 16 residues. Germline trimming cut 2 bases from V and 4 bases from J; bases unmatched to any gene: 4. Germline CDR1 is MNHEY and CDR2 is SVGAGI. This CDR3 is CASSYLGLAGYNEQFF. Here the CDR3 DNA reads TGTGCCAGCAGTTACCTCGGACTAGCGGGTTACAATGAGCAGTTCTTC.

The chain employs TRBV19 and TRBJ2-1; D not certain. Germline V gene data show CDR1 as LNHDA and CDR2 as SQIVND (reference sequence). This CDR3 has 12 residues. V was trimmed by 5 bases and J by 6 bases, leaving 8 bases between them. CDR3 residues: CASSLLTNEQFF. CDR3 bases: TGTGCCAGTAGTCTCCTCACCAATGAGCAGTTCTTC.

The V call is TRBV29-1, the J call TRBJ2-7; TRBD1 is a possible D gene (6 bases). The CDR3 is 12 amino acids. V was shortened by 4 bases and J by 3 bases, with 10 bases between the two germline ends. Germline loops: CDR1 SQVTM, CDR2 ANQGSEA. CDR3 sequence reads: CSVAWDNYEQYF. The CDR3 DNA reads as TGCAGCGTTGCGTGGGACAACTACGAGCAGTACTTC.

The CDR3 coding sequence is TGTGCCAGCAGCGTAGCATCAGGAGGATGGCAGGTCTTCTCCGAGCAGTACTTC. Residues: CASSVASGGWQVFSEQYF. The rearrangement links TRBV9 to TRBJ2-7; possibly TRBD2 for D (5 bases). The CDR3 extends over 18 amino acids. V shed 0 bases and J shed 6 bases, with 25 bases lying between them. The germline V gene has CDR1 SGDLS and CDR2 YYNGEE.

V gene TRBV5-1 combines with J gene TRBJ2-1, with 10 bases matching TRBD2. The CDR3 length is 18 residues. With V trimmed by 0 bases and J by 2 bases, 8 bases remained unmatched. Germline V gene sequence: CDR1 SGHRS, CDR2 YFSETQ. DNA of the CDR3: TGCGCCAGCAGCTTGGAGGCTAGCGGGAGCTTAGCCTACAATGAGCAGTTCTTC. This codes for CASSLEASGSLAYNEQFF.